The subject of this entry is one T cell receptor (beta chain). This sample is part of a study of shared clonotypes between healthy human individuals. Only Caucasian adults living in Nashville, Tennessee made up the donor group. Splitting of CD4+ cells produced CD45RA+ naive and CD45RA-negative memory subsets. The data were produced by immunoSEQ multiplex PCR, yet TCRdb's version contains in-frame clones alone and is incomplete. Of some 1 million clones in the sample, under 80% were seen once. V lost 4 bases and J 9 bases, leaving 23 bases between the germline ends. From germline, CDR1 is SGDLS and CDR2 YYNGEE. The CDR3 is 16 residues long.

The V and J genes are TRBV9 and TRBJ2-1; D is perhaps TRBD1 (5 bases). What was sequenced was memory CD4+ T cells sorted from blood. The subset: CD45RA-negative fraction. The sequence was obtained from a man aged 18 to 30 in good health. CDR3 protein: CASSPTRVEVFGEQFF. CDR3 nucleotide sequence: TGTGCCAGCAGCCCCACCAGGGTTGAAGTATTCGGTGAGCAGTTCTTC. The variable domain in full, completed from reference TRBV9 and TRBJ2-1, reads DSGVTQTPKHLITATGQRVTLRCSPRSGDLSVYWYQQSLDQGLQFLIQYYNGEERAKGNILERFSAQQFPDLHSELNLSSLELGDSALYFCASSPTRVEVFGEQFFGPGTRLTVL.